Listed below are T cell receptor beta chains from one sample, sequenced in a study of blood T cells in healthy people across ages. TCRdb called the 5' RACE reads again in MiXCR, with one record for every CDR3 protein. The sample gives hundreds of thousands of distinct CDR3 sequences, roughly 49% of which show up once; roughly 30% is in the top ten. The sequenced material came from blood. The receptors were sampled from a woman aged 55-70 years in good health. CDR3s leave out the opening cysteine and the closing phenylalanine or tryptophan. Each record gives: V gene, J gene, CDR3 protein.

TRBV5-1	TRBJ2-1	ASSLFPGEGTVDNEQF
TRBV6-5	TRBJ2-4	ASSPSTGVKNIQY
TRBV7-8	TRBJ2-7	ASSAGTSEYNEQY
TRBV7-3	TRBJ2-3	ASSLAGGVIDTQY
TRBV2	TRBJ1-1	ASSRDSTKNTEAF
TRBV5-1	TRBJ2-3	ASSLDWGEDTQY
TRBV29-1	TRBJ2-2	SVGKGTGINTGELF
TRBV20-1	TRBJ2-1	SARTGTSFFLAF
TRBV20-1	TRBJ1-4	SARGGLGEKLF
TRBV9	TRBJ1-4	ASSVVPGDNEKLF
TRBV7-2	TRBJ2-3	ASSLTGKSTDTQY
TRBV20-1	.	SAGYGRSENIQY
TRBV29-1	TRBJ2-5	SALGQEKQETQY
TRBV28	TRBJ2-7	ASRGQGVYEQY
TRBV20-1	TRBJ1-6	SARDWGQGNSPLH
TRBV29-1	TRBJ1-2	SVVRTGGYT
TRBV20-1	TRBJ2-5	SARTDGVVETQY
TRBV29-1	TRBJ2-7	SVEFAGGSYEQY
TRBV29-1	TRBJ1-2	SAEGTGVSFDYT
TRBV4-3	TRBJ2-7	ASSQDPGDSSYEQY
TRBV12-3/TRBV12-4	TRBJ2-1	ASSDYNEQF
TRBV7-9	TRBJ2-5	ASSFYQGRTQY
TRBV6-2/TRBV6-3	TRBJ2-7	ASSSAIAYINSYEQY
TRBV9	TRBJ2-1	ASSPGITGHNEQF
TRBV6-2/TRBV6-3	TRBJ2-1	ASSYGLAGENEQF
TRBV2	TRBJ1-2	ASSAEQGNYGYT
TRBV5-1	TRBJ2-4	ASSLAAGANIQY
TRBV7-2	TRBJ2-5	ASSVALQETQY
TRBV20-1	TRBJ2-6	SARDKITGANVLT
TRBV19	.	ASSNARETQY
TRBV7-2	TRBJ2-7	ASSLARYYEQY
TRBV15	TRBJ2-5	ATSRDLPSGSGETQY
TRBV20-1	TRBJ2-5	RVGLGPTKETQY
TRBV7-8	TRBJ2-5	ASSLLLLKETQY
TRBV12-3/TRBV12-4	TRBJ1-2	ASSPTGTGGNYGYT
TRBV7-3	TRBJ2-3	ASSLNPSPGRTDTQY
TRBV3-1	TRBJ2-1	ASSQDLGQTNEQF
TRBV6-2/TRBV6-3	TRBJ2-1	ASRSGGSGSNEQF
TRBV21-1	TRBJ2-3	ASSKDRRAGVRTDTQY
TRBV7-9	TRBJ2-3	ASSLSLAGRTDTQY
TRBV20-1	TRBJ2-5	SARVHQASGRAQETQY
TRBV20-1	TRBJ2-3	SARGSTDTQY
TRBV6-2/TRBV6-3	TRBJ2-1	ASSYSFGVRANGYEQF
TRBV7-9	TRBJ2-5	ARREPGLAAQETQY
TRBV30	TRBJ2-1	AWSLATEQF
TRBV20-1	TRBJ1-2	SAQNRDSGLYGYT
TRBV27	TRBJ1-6	ASSFGGFNSPLH
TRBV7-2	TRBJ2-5	ASRRQGVGETQY
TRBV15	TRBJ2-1	ATSRGREGQF
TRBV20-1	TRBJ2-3	SALGTSGGSTDTQY
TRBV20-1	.	SARRSGGETQY
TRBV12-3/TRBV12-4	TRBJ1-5	ASSPRRGGLSNQPQH
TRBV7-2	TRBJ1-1	ASSLGAREAF
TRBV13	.	ASSLVAGSYNEQY
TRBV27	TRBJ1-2	ASSSPRGRSGYT
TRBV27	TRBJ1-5	ASSFIKNQPQH
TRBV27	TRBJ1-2	ASRTLLGQAIYGYT
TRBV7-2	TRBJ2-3	ASSATSGMDTQY
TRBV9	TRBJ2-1	ASSVGSGGEQF
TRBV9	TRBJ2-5	ASSVEAGGLQKTQY